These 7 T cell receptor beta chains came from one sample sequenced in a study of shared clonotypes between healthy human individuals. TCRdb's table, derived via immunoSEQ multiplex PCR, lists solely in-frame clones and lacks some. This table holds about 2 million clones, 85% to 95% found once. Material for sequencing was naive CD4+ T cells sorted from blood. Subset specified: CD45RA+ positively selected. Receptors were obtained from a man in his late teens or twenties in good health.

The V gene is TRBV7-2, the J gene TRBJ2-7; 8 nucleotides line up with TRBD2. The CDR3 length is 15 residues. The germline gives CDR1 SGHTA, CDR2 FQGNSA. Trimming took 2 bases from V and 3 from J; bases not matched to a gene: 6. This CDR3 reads CASSLNGRAGYEQYF. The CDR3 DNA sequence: TGTGCCAGCAGCTTAAACGGGAGGGCGGGCTACGAGCAGTACTTC.

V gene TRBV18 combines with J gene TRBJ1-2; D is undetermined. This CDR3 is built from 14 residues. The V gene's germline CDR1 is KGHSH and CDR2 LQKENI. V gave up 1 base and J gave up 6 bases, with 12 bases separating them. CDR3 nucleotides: TGTGCCAGCTCACCACTAGACGCACCTGATGGCTACACCTTC. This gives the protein CASSPLDAPDGYTF.

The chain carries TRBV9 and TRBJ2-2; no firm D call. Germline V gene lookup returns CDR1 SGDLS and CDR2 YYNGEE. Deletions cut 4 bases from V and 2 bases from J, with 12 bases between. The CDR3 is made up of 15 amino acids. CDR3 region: CASSPPPGNTGELFF. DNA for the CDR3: TGTGCCAGCAGCCCCCCCCCGGGCAACACCGGGGAGCTGTTTTTT. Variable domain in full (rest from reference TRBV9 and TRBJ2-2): DSGVTQTPKHLITATGQRVTLRCSPRSGDLSVYWYQQSLDQGLQFLIQYYNGEERAKGNILERFSAQQFPDLHSELNLSSLELGDSALYFCASSPPPGNTGELFFGEGSRLTVL.

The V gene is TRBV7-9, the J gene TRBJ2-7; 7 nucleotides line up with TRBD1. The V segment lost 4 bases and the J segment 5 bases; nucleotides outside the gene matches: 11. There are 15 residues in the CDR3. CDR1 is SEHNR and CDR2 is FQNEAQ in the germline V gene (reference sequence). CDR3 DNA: TGTGCCAGCAGCTCCCTTCTGACAGGGACCAACGAGCAGTACTTC. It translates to CASSSLLTGTNEQYF.

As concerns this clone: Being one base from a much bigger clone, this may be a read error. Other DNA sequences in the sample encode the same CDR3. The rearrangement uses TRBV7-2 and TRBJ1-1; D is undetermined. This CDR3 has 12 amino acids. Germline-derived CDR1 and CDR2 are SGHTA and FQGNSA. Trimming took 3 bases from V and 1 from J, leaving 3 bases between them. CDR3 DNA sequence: TGTGCCAGCAGCTTCGGGAACACTGAAGCTTTCTTT. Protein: CASSFGNTEAFF.

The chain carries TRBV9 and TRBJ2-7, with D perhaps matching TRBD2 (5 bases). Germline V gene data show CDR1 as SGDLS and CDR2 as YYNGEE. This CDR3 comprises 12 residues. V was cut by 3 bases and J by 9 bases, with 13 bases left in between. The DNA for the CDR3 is TGTGCCAGCAGCGCAGTAGAGGGAAGGCAGTACTTC. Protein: CASSAVEGRQYF.

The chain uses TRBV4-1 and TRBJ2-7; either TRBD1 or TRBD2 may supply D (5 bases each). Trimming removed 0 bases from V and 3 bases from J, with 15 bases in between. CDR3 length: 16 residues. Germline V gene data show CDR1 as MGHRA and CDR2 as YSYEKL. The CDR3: CASSQEGAGSYYEQYF. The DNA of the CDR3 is TGCGCCAGCAGCCAAGAAGGGGCAGGGAGTTACTACGAGCAGTACTTC.